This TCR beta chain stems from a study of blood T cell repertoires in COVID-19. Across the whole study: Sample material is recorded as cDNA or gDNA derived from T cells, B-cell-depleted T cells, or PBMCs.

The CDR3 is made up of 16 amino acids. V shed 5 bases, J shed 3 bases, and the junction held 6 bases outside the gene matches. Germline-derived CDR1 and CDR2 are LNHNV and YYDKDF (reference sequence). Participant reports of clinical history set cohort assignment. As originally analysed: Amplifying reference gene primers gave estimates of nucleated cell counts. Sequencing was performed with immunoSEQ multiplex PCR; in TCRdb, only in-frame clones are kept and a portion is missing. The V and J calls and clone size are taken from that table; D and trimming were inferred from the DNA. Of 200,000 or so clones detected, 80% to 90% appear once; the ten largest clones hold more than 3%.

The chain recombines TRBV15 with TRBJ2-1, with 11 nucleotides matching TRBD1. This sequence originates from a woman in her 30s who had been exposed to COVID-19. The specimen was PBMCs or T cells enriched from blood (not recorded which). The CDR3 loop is CATSRTGTGGYNEQFF. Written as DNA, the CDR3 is TGTGCCACCAGCCGGACCGGGACAGGGGGCTACAATGAGCAGTTCTTC.